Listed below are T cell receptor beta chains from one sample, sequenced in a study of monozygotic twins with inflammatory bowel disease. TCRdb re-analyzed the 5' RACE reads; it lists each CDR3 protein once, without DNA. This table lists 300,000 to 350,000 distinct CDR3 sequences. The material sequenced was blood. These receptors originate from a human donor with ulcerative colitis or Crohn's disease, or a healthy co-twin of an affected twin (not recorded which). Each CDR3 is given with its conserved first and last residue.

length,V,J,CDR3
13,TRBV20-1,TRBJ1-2,CSARTTGGYGYTF
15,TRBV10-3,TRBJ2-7,CAIRGTGPITYEQYF
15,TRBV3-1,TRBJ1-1,CASSHPLAGNTEAFF
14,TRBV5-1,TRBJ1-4,CASSLVGANEKLFF
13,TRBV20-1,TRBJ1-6,CSAISGATSPLHF
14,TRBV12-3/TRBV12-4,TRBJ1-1,CASSFDIGESEAFF
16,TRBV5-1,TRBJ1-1,CASSLAGQVMNTEAFF
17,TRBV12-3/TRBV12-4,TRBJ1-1,CASSFCPDGRMNTEAFF
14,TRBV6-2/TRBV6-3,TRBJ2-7,CASIAFGTPYEQYF
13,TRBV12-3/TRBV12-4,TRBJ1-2,CASSGQGLDGYTF
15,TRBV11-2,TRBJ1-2,CASSLAPTTGYGYTF